The 19 T cell receptor beta chains below all came from one sample that was sequenced in a study of blood T cell repertoires in COVID-19. Profiling relied on immunoSEQ multiplex PCR, and the TCRdb table lists in-frame clones only, not all of them. The sample holds about 300,000 clones, about 83% seen once. Specimen: peripheral blood. The source is a woman in her forties or fifties with acute or convalescent COVID-19.

The rearrangement links TRBV6-5 to TRBJ2-5, with D perhaps matching TRBD2 (6 bases). Germline loops: CDR1 MNHEY, CDR2 SVGAGI. V was shortened by 6 bases and J by 0 bases, with 14 bases between the two germline ends. This CDR3 is 15 amino acids long. CDR3 region: CASSRGFPYQETQYF. The CDR3 DNA is TGTGCCAGCAGCCGGGGGTTTCCGTACCAAGAGACCCAGTACTTC.

This clone was observed a single time. The V call is TRBV30, the J call TRBJ1-6; 8 bases fit TRBD1. Germline values: CDR1 GTSNPN, CDR2 SVGIG (reference sequence). The J segment lost 9 bases and the V segment lost 1 base, leaving 8 bases of the junction unmatched. This CDR3 spans 15 amino acids. The CDR3 region is CAWSAFTGGGSPLHF. The CDR3 nucleotides are TGTGCCTGGAGTGCCTTCACAGGGGGAGGTTCACCCCTCCACTTT.

The V and J genes are TRBV30 and TRBJ2-5; 7 nucleotides line up with TRBD1. Per the germline V gene, CDR1 is GTSNPN and CDR2 is SVGIG (reference sequence). This CDR3 has 12 amino acids. With 1 base clipped from V and 7 bases from J, the junction kept 3 bases outside the gene matches. In DNA form, the CDR3 reads TGTGCCTGGAGTGATACAGGGGTGACCCAGTACTTC. Its translation is CAWSDTGVTQYF.

The chain joins TRBV7-2 to TRBJ1-2; the D gene is possibly TRBD1 (6 bases). Germline V lookup: CDR1 SGHTA, CDR2 FQGNSA. Trimming left V 2 bases short and J 8 bases short, with 12 bases between. The CDR3 covers 13 residues. The CDR3 DNA is TGTGCCAGCAGCTTAAAAACAGGGCTCGGCTACACCTTC. It specifies CASSLKTGLGYTF.

This clone has just one count. The V call is TRBV5-4, the J call TRBJ1-5, with D uncertain. Trimming took 1 base from V and 5 from J, leaving 13 bases between them. The CDR3 loop spans 15 amino acids. Germline V lookup: CDR1 SGHNT, CDR2 YYREEE (reference sequence). The CDR3 sequence is CASSLSGGWDQPQHF. As DNA, the CDR3 is TGTGCCAGCAGCTTGTCGGGTGGATGGGATCAGCCCCAGCATTTT.

This chain links TRBV7-2 with TRBJ1-2; tentative D call: TRBD1 (5 bases). The CDR3 is 13 amino acids. CDR1 is SGHTA, CDR2 FQGNSA, per germline. With 1 base removed from V and 7 bases from J, the gap between germline ends came to 10 bases. This CDR3 reads CASSLGAQAGYTF. DNA of the CDR3: TGTGCCAGCAGCTTAGGGGCACAGGCTGGCTACACCTTC.

Comments on this clone: The junction departs from the called germline gene at one end, perhaps through a read error. J is TRBJ1-1 and V is TRBV6-5; unclear D gene. The CDR3 sequence is 11 residues long. Germline CDR1 reads MNHEY; CDR2 reads SVGAGI. Here the CDR3 reads CASNESEVRLF. The CDR3 nucleotides read TGTGCCAGCAACGAGAGTGAGGTACGGCTATTT.

The V call is TRBV28, the J call TRBJ2-2, with 13 bases lining up with TRBD2. Germline-derived CDR1 and CDR2 are MDHEN and SYDVKM. The CDR3 consists of 18 residues. The trim removed 4 bases at V and 0 bases at J, leaving 5 bases unmatched. CDR3 nucleotides: TGTGCCAGCAGTTATGGGACTAGCGGGGTCGCGAACACCGGGGAGCTGTTTTTT. It specifies CASSYGTSGVANTGELFF.

Remarks on this clone: The sample contains more than one DNA sequence encoding this CDR3. The genes are TRBV10-2 and TRBJ2-2; D gene unclear. With 2 bases removed from V and 4 bases from J, the gap between germline ends came to 8 bases. CDR1 WSHSY and CDR2 SAAADI come from the germline V gene. The CDR3 covers 14 residues. Here the CDR3 reads CASSEGGSTGELFF. CDR3 coding DNA: TGCGCCAGCAGTGAGGGCGGAAGCACCGGGGAGCTGTTTTTT.

V usage is TRBV10-3 and J usage is TRBJ1-6; 8 nucleotides line up with TRBD1. V shed 4 bases and J 10 bases; nucleotides not matched to a gene: 9. CDR3 length: 15 residues. Per the germline V gene, CDR1 is ENHRY and CDR2 is SYGVKD. This CDR3 reads CAISGGDRRGSPLHF. The CDR3 coding sequence is TGTGCCATCAGTGGCGGGGACAGGAGAGGGTCACCCCTCCACTTT.

The genes are TRBV19 and TRBJ1-5; TRBD1 matches at 8 bases. Losses at the gene ends were 3 bases for V and 5 bases for J; bases not matched to a gene: 0. CDR1 LNHDA and CDR2 SQIVND come from the germline V gene (reference sequence). The CDR3 contains 13 residues. Written as DNA, the CDR3 is TGTGCCAGTAGTATGGACAGGGATCAGCCCCAGCATTTT. Its translation: CASSMDRDQPQHF.

The J gene is TRBJ2-5, the V gene TRBV30; D is ambiguous. Germline V CDR1 and CDR2: GTSNPN, SVGIG (reference sequence). This CDR3 has 11 amino acids. V lost 3 bases, J lost 3 bases, and 5 bases lay in between. The CDR3 DNA reads as TGTGCCTGGAGCGGAGAAGAGACCCAGTACTTC. Its protein product is CAWSGEETQYF.

The V and J genes are TRBV15 and TRBJ1-4; weak D call: TRBD1 (5 bases). The CDR3 has 15 amino acids. CDR1 LNHNV and CDR2 YYDKDF come from the germline V gene (reference sequence). Trimming cost V 0 bases and J 7 bases, with 12 bases left between them. CDR3 bases: TGTGCCACCAGCAGAGACGGGGGTTCTGCTGAAAAACTGTTTTTT. Its protein product is CATSRDGGSAEKLFF.

In DNA, the CDR3 is TGTGCCAGCAGCGCGGGACAGACCTATGGCTACACCTTC. It codes for CASSAGQTYGYTF. The J gene is TRBJ1-2, the V gene TRBV5-6; 7 positions match TRBD1. CDR1 and CDR2 from the germline V gene are SGHDT and YYEEEE. This CDR3 region has 13 residues. V trimming: 4 bases; J trimming: 4 bases; junction bases outside the gene matches: 4.

The chain carries TRBV30 and TRBJ1-3; perhaps TRBD1 as D (5 bases). The CDR3 has 15 amino acids. Germline loops: CDR1 GTSNPN, CDR2 SVGIG (reference sequence). V gave up 5 bases and J gave up 0 bases, with 14 bases separating them. CDR3 residues: CAWSPGGNSGNTIYF. CDR3 coding DNA: TGTGCCTGGTCCCCGGGGGGTAACTCTGGAAACACCATATATTTT.

The V call is TRBV28, the J call TRBJ2-3; 7 nucleotides match TRBD2. The V gene end was trimmed by 7 bases and the J gene end by 0 bases; junction bases not matched to a gene: 7. CDR3 length: 15 residues. Per germline, CDR1 MDHEN and CDR2 SYDVKM. The chain's CDR3 is CASTDRRGSTDTQYF. The CDR3 DNA reads TGTGCCAGCACCGATCGGCGGGGGAGCACAGATACGCAGTATTTT.

V and J are TRBV5-1 and TRBJ1-4; 8 positions agree with TRBD1. The CDR3 is made up of 14 amino acids. Germline trimming cut 1 base from V and 8 bases from J; bases unmatched to any gene: 4. Germline assignment: CDR1 SGHRS and CDR2 YFSETQ. CDR3 DNA sequence: TGCGCCAGCAGCTTGACAGGGGGTGAAGAAAAACTGTTTTTT. Translating gives CASSLTGGEEKLFF.

The V and J genes are TRBV24-1 and TRBJ1-5; 11 positions agree with TRBD1. The germline V gene encodes CDR1 KGHDR and CDR2 SFDVKD. This CDR3 has 15 amino acids. V lost 3 bases to trimming and J lost 6 bases; unmatched junction nucleotides: 3. CDR3 nucleotide sequence: TGTGCCACCAGTGATGGGACAGGGGGTATTCAGCCCCAGCATTTT. Its translation is CATSDGTGGIQPQHF.

The chain joins TRBV7-6 to TRBJ2-2; 7 bases match TRBD1. This CDR3 has 15 residues. V lost 5 bases, J lost 4 bases, and 7 bases stayed unmatched. CDR1 and CDR2 from the germline V gene are SGHVS and FNYEAQ. The CDR3 DNA reads TGTGCCAGCAGCGGGCGGACAGGTGGCACCGGGGAGCTGTTTTTT. Amino acid sequence: CASSGRTGGTGELFF.